This TCR beta chain comes out of a study of tumor-infiltrating lymphocytes in primary liver carcinoma. Findings of the study overall: Tumors carried a top-250-clone fraction significantly exceeding that of blood (p = 0.039).

About this clonotype itself: Its cognate antigen is unknown.

Starting from 500 ng of total RNA, TCR beta cDNA was produced with a primer in the constant region. Slightly modified ARM-PCR, run as three nested multiplex PCR rounds, produced the TCR beta libraries. Using its own MiXCR run on the multiplex PCR reads, TCRdb lists one record per CDR3 protein. The table records approximately 340,000 distinct CDR3 sequences, less than 65% of them present only once. Germline DNA was also extracted, and blood RNA derived from unsorted whole blood. This receptor was obtained from a man in his forties or fifties with primary liver carcinoma and hepatitis B virus infection. Sequencing was done on a sample of peripheral blood.

CDR3 region: CASSQLWGDRGHEQYF. DNA of the CDR3: TGTGCCAGCAGTCAATTATGGGGGGACAGGGGCCACGAGCAGTACTTC. V usage is TRBV28 and J usage is TRBJ2-7; 10 positions match TRBD1. The ends lost 5 bases at V and 5 bases at J; junction bases unmatched: 12. Germline V lookup: CDR1 MDHEN, CDR2 SYDVKM. The CDR3 covers 16 residues.